This entry describes one T cell receptor beta chain. What this receptor recognizes is not known. No base-level quality is on record; no much larger clone is a single base apart. What this sample's time point label stands for: cycle 1 day 1 (C1D1), immediately before nivolumab initiation. Every trial patient had relapsed following autologous stem cell transplantation, and prior brentuximab vedotin exposure was what differed among cohorts A, B and C. The trial cohort included 50 or so patients with relapsed/refractory classical Hodgkin lymphoma, and each patient had a best overall response of complete response, partial response or progressive disease. Single-agent nivolumab was administered to trial patients in the multi-cohort phase II CheckMate 205 trial. An independent review committee assessed best overall response using the 2007 International Working Group response criteria. Trial PBMCs were collected just before the start of nivolumab (C1D1) and during therapy at cycle 2 day 1 and cycle 4 day 1. After peripheral blood was drawn into 8 mL Vacutainer Cell Preparation Tubes, PBMCs were isolated by centrifugation and then cryopreserved.

These data come from a study of PD-1 blockade in classical Hodgkin lymphoma (dated by TCRdb to between 2020 and 2021). About the investigation overall: Nivolumab dosing was 3 mg/kg intravenously every 2 weeks, continuing until either disease progression or unacceptable toxicity. The study used CyTOF and TCR beta sequencing to define a peripheral blood immune signature of response to PD-1 blockade in classical Hodgkin lymphoma.

Genomic DNA was isolated using the Qiagen DNeasy kit from unsorted PBMCs as well as from negatively selected CD4+ and CD8+ fractions. Amplification of TCR beta CDR3 regions was done by immunoSEQ multiplex PCR with primers that anneal to V and J segments. A synthetic immune receptor repertoire was used to minimize amplification bias, and remaining bias was computationally removed after sequencing. The paper's processing steps were these. Repertoire diversity was quantified as the Shannon entropy index using custom Python scripts. The unsorted, CD4+ and CD8+ repertoires were each analyzed separately, with the exception of combined analyses, where CD4+ and CD8+ sequences were merged in silico. Clonal expansion was defined as at least a 2-fold frequency increase after treatment relative to C1D1, with a pseudocount of 0.5 for undetected baseline clones. Clones with 0 or 1 copy at C1D1 were defined as singleton clones, while clones with 2 or more copies were defined as non-singleton clones. By matching protein sequences in sorted samples from the same patient, clones expanded in unsorted samples were annotated as CD4+, CD8+ or unknown. Diversity changes from C1D1 to C4D1 were tested in paired samples using Wilcoxon tests. TCRdb limited this immuneACCESS table to in-frame rearrangements with V and J called. A share of clones is missing; checked studies link under half to unresolved V genes, and the rest is unexplained. V and J calls and clone size follow that table, whereas D and trimming were derived from the DNA. This sample holds around 36,000 clones; about 87% were observed only once. The top ten hold 9% to 10% of the sample.

After removal of 6 bases from V and 4 bases from J, the junction retains 10 bases not matched to a gene. The CDR3 has 16 amino acids, counting the end cysteine and phenylalanine. Of all the DNA, just the CDR3 is kept, 48 bases in frame from base 1. The germline V gene yields SNHLY for CDR1 and FYNNEI for CDR2. Overall results and qualifications from the work: Among trial patients, those achieving complete response had baseline diversity similar to that of newly diagnosed patients, while diversity was significantly lower in partial responders and progressors. Diversity was lower in patients who began nivolumab less than 1 year after ASCT, so these patients were left out of later analyses to avoid confounding by immune reconstitution. Only a single clinical trial cohort was studied, and what caused the repertoire differences, possibly disease activity or prior therapy, remained undefined. Baseline TCR diversity was reported to be lower in newly diagnosed patients than in healthy donors, and even lower in relapsed/refractory patients. By C4D1, a significant rise was seen in CD4+ TCR diversity but not in CD8+ TCR diversity (p=0.0027 vs p=0.16), and the rise was most apparent among complete responders (p=0.02).

The origin of this receptor is a human donor with classical Hodgkin lymphoma. The receptor chain draws on TRBV2 and TRBJ1-2, with TRBD1 identical over 11 junction bases. Material: peripheral blood mononuclear cells (PBMCs), obtained at baseline. The CDR3 loop reads CASSYLGTGGFYGYTF. The DNA sequence is as follows: TGTGCCAGCAGCTACCTCGGGACAGGGGGATTCTATGGCTACACCTTC.